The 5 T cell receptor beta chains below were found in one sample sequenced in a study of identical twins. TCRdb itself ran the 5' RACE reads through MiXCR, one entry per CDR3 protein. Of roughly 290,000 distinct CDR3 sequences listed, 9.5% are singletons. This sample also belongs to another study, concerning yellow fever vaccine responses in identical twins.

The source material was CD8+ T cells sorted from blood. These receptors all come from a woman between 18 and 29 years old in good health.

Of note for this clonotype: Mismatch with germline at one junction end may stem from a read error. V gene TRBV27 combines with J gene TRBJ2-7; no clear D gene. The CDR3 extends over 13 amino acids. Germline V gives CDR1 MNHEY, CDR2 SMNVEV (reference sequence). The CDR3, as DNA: TGTACCAGCAGTTTAACGGCAGCCTACGAGCAGTACTTC. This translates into CTSSLTAAYEQYF.

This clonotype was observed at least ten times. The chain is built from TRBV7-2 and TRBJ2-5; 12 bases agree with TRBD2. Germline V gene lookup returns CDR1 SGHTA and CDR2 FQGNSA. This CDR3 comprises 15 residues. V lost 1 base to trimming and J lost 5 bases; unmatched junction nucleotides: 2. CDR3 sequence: CASSLDLAGGETQYF. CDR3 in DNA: TGTGCCAGCAGCTTAGACCTAGCGGGAGGGGAGACCCAGTACTTC.

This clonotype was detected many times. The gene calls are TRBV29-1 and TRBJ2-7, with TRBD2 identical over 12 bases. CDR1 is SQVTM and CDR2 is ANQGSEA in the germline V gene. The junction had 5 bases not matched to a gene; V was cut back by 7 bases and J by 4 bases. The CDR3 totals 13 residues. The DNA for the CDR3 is TGCAGCGGAAGACTAGCGGGAGATTACGAGCAGTACTTC. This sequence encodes CSGRLAGDYEQYF.

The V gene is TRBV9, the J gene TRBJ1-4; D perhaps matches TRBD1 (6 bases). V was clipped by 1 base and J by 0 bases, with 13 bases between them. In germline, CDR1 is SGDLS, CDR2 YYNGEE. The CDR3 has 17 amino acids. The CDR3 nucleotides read TGTGCCAGCAGCGTAAAAGGGGGGATAGCAACTAATGAAAAACTGTTTTTT. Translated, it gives CASSVKGGIATNEKLFF. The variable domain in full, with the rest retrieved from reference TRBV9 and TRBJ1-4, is DSGVTQTPKHLITATGQRVTLRCSPRSGDLSVYWYQQSLDQGLQFLIQYYNGEERAKGNILERFSAQQFPDLHSELNLSSLELGDSALYFCASSVKGGIATNEKLFFGSGTQLSVL.

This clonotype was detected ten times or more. For the CDR3, the DNA is TGTGCCAGCAGTTTGGGGAGGGGGCGATCCTACGAGCAGTACTTC. Translating it yields CASSLGRGRSYEQYF. This chain connects TRBV27 to TRBJ2-7; the D gene could be TRBD1 or TRBD2 (7 bases each). Deletions cut 3 bases from V and 1 base from J, with 13 bases between. The CDR3 covers 15 residues. Germline values: CDR1 MNHEY, CDR2 SMNVEV (reference sequence).